These T cell receptor beta chains were read from a single sample in a study of patients and donors after allogeneic stem cell transplantation. Each CDR3 protein gets one entry after TCRdb re-called the RT-PCR reads with MiXCR. The table records roughly 200,000 distinct CDR3 sequences, roughly two fifths of them present only once. The sample taken for sequencing was blood, either unsorted or a sorted T cell fraction (not recorded which). These receptors came from a human donor who was either an allogeneic HSCT recipient or a stem cell or donor lymphocyte infusion donor (not recorded which). It is not recorded whose cells these are; they may come from a transplant donor. Each CDR3 is given with its conserved first and last residue. The D gene is left open where the match is weak. Size is stated for part of the rows, as once, few or many counts, or as a class when the clone is expanded.

v_gene	d_gene	j_gene	abundance	CDR3aa	CDR3nt
TRBV7-3	-	TRBJ2-3	-	CASSLSPPDTQYF	TGTGCCAGCAGCCTTTCCCCCCCAGATACGCAGTATTTT
TRBV6-2/TRBV6-3	-	TRBJ1-6	few	CASSVSYNSPLHF	TGTGCCAGCAGCGTCTCCTATAATTCACCCCTCCACTTT
TRBV10-3	-	TRBJ2-3	few	CAISESIRTDTQYF	TGTGCCATCAGTGAGTCTATCAGGACAGATACGCAGTATTTT
TRBV20-1	-	TRBJ1-2	few	CSARDLQDNYGYTF	TGCAGTGCTAGAGATTTACAGGATAACTATGGCTACACCTTC
TRBV3-1	-	TRBJ1-2	few	CASSQDPRYGYTF	TGTGCCAGCAGCCAAGATCCCCGCTATGGCTACACCTTC
TRBV2	-	TRBJ2-1	few	CASSGDRGGVYNEQFF	TGTGCCAGCAGTGGGGACCGCGGCGGTGTCTACAATGAGCAGTTCTTC
TRBV5-1	-	TRBJ1-3	-	CASSGVGARENTIYF	TGCGCCAGCAGCGGCGTAGGGGCACGGGAAAACACCATATATTTT
TRBV20-1	-	TRBJ2-2	-	CSARVDAPNTGELFF	TGCAGTGCTAGAGTAGACGCGCCGAACACCGGGGAGCTGTTTTTT
TRBV5-1	-	TRBJ2-4	many	CASSLGAFKDIQYF	TGCGCCAGCAGCTTGGGGGCCTTCAAAGACATTCAGTACTTC
TRBV12-3/TRBV12-4	-	TRBJ1-2	few	CASSWDYGYTF	TGTGCCAGCAGTTGGGACTATGGCTACACCTTC
TRBV6-5	TRBD1	TRBJ2-1	-	CASSRDRPYNEQFF	TGTGCCAGCAGTCGGGACAGACCTTACAATGAGCAGTTCTTC
TRBV27	-	TRBJ1-2	few	CASSLDLYGYTF	TGTGCCAGCAGTTTGGACCTCTATGGCTACACCTTC
TRBV7-3	TRBD1	TRBJ1-6	few	CASSSAGGNSPLHF	TGTGCCAGCAGTTCGGCAGGGGGCAATTCACCCCTCCACTTT
TRBV28	TRBD1	TRBJ1-5	once	CASSPDRAGWQPQHF	TGTGCCAGCAGTCCTGACAGGGCAGGGTGGCAGCCCCAGCATTTT
TRBV4-3	TRBD1	TRBJ2-7	few	CASSLTGGLFYEQYF	TGCGCCAGCAGCCTGACAGGGGGATTATTCTACGAGCAGTACTTC
TRBV27	TRBD1	TRBJ1-1	few	CASLGGQGYMNTEAFF	TGTGCCAGCTTGGGGGGACAGGGATACATGAACACTGAAGCTTTCTTT
TRBV20-1	-	TRBJ2-2	few	CSASGTQITGELFF	TGCAGTGCTAGTGGGACACAGATTACCGGGGAGCTGTTTTTT
TRBV29-1	TRBD1	TRBJ1-2	-	CSVWGQGDGYTF	TGCAGCGTATGGGGACAGGGGGATGGCTACACCTTC
TRBV5-1	TRBD1	TRBJ1-1	few	CASSLAWDRNTEAFF	TGCGCCAGCAGCTTGGCGTGGGACAGGAACACTGAAGCTTTCTTT
TRBV4-2	TRBD1	TRBJ1-2	few	CASSHARTGEYGYTF	TGTGCCAGCAGCCATGCTCGGACAGGGGAGTATGGCTACACCTTC
TRBV7-8	-	TRBJ2-1	-	CASSLIIYNEQFF	TGTGCCAGCAGCTTAATTATCTACAATGAGCAGTTCTTC
TRBV5-6	TRBD1	TRBJ1-5	few	CASSVTGGRGNQPQHF	TGTGCCAGCAGCGTTACAGGGGGCAGGGGCAATCAGCCCCAGCATTTT
TRBV25-1	-	TRBJ2-7	few	CASSDKPGLHTEQYF	TGTGCCAGCAGTGATAAACCGGGACTGCACACCGAGCAGTACTTC
TRBV6-6	-	TRBJ1-6	-	CASSYSGGDGSPLHF	TGTGCCAGCAGTTACTCAGGAGGGGATGGGTCACCCCTCCACTTT
TRBV28	TRBD1	TRBJ1-2	-	CASSLVTGGVYNYGYTF	TGTGCCAGCAGTTTAGTGACAGGGGGCGTTTATAACTATGGCTACACCTTC
TRBV28	-	TRBJ2-2	-	CASTEDTSLGELFF	TGTGCCAGCACCGAGGACACATCCCTCGGGGAGCTGTTTTTT
TRBV29-1	-	TRBJ1-2	-	CSVEPDYGYTF	TGCAGCGTTGAACCGGACTATGGCTACACCTTC
TRBV7-2	TRBD1	TRBJ1-6	-	CASSPRTGPDSPLHF	TGTGCCAGCAGCCCTCGGACAGGCCCGGATTCACCCCTCCACTTT
TRBV28	-	TRBJ1-6	few	CASIGTQPNSPLHF	TGTGCCAGCATTGGCACACAACCTAATTCACCCCTCCACTTT
TRBV5-1	-	TRBJ2-5	-	CASSLAGQVGETQYF	TGCGCCAGCAGCTTAGCGGGACAGGTTGGGGAGACCCAGTACTTC
TRBV3-1	-	TRBJ1-1	few	CASSAGPLVSEAFF	TGTGCCAGCAGCGCTGGACCCCTAGTGAGCGAAGCTTTCTTT
TRBV2	TRBD2	TRBJ2-5	-	CASRSSGGTQETQYF	TGTGCCAGCAGAAGTAGCGGGGGCACCCAAGAGACCCAGTACTTC
TRBV2	-	TRBJ1-1	-	CASSDDRNFEAFF	TGTGCCAGCAGTGACGACAGAAACTTTGAAGCTTTCTTT
TRBV20-1	-	TRBJ1-1	few	CSASRANTEAFF	TGCAGTGCTAGTAGGGCGAACACTGAAGCTTTCTTT
TRBV12-3/TRBV12-4	-	TRBJ1-1	few	CASSLWGRAEAFF	TGTGCCAGCAGTTTATGGGGCAGGGCTGAAGCTTTCTTT
TRBV5-1	-	TRBJ2-5	few	CASSLPGARETQYF	TGCGCCAGCAGCTTACCGGGGGCGAGGGAGACCCAGTACTTC
TRBV16	TRBD1	TRBJ1-6	-	CASSLQEGAGDSPLHF	TGTGCCAGCAGCCTTCAGGAGGGGGCAGGGGATTCACCCCTCCACTTT
TRBV27	TRBD1	TRBJ1-5	few	CASSSKPLDRGRAQPQHF	TGTGCCAGCAGTTCCAAACCCCTCGACAGGGGGAGGGCTCAGCCCCAGCATTTT
TRBV7-9	-	TRBJ1-6	-	CASSTMPGTPNSPLHF	TGTGCCAGCAGCACCATGCCCGGGACACCTAATTCACCCCTCCACTTT
TRBV7-8	-	TRBJ1-5	once	CASSSFAGGLLPQHF	TGTGCCAGCAGCTCCTTTGCCGGGGGGCTCTTGCCCCAGCATTTT
TRBV6-1	TRBD2	TRBJ2-5	-	CASSAVLAGGAETQYF	TGTGCCAGCAGCGCCGTTCTAGCGGGGGGGGCAGAGACCCAGTACTTC
TRBV20-1	-	TRBJ1-5	few	CSARDGTSNQPQHF	TGCAGTGCTAGAGACGGAACTAGCAATCAGCCCCAGCATTTT
TRBV6-5	TRBD1	TRBJ1-3	-	CASSPSPTGPFFVGNTIYF	TGTGCCAGCAGTCCCTCCCCGACAGGGCCTTTCTTCGTAGGAAACACCATATATTTT
TRBV4-1	-	TRBJ1-3	-	CASSYQSRRSGNTIYF	TGCGCCAGCAGCTACCAATCCCGACGCTCTGGAAACACCATATATTTT
TRBV4-2	TRBD1	TRBJ1-1	-	CASSQIPTGLAFF	TGTGCCAGCAGCCAGATACCGACAGGGTTAGCTTTCTTT
TRBV5-5	-	TRBJ1-1	few	CASSNRDKNTEAFF	TGTGCCAGCAGCAACCGGGACAAGAACACTGAAGCTTTCTTT
TRBV7-9	-	TRBJ1-1	-	CASSEMDSLNTEAFF	TGTGCCAGCAGCGAAATGGACAGCTTGAACACTGAAGCTTTCTTT
TRBV12-3/TRBV12-4	TRBD1	TRBJ1-2	few	CASSWRQGRGYTF	TGTGCCAGCAGTTGGAGACAGGGCCGGGGCTACACCTTC
TRBV4-3	TRBD1	TRBJ1-1	-	CASSPKGQMGRKANTEAFF	TGCGCCAGCAGCCCAAAGGGACAGATGGGACGAAAGGCGAACACTGAAGCTTTCTTT
TRBV5-1	-	TRBJ1-3	few	CASSKASSGNTIYF	TGCGCCAGCAGCAAGGCGAGTTCTGGAAACACCATATATTTT
TRBV28	-	TRBJ2-5	-	CASSPSPETQYF	TGTGCCAGCAGCCCATCCCCAGAGACCCAGTACTTC
TRBV20-1	-	TRBJ2-1	-	CSARLREQFF	TGCAGTGCTAGATTGAGGGAGCAGTTCTTC
TRBV20-1	-	TRBJ2-3	-	CSASARRGRTDTQYF	TGCAGTGCGAGTGCAAGAAGGGGTCGCACAGATACGCAGTATTTT
TRBV9	-	TRBJ1-1	-	CASSVGRGLNTEAFF	TGTGCCAGCAGCGTAGGAAGGGGGTTAAACACTGAAGCTTTCTTT
TRBV7-9	TRBD1	TRBJ1-5	-	CASSLGGTGKPDYQPQHF	TGTGCCAGCAGCTTAGGCGGGACAGGGAAACCCGATTATCAGCCCCAGCATTTT